These T cell receptor beta chains were read from a single sample in a study of cytomegalovirus exposure and HLA in healthy donors. TCRdb keeps only in-frame clones here, not all; method: immunoSEQ multiplex PCR. The sample shows fewer than 25,000 clones, 84% of them seen only once. Sequenced sample: PBMCs. All receptors derive from a human donor in good health. CDR3s include the opening cysteine and the closing phenylalanine or tryptophan. A D gene is named only where the DNA matches it firmly. The listing skips clone size in some rows; elsewhere it reads once, few, many or a size class.

clone size: once; V gene: TRBV19; D gene: -; J gene: TRBJ1-3; CDR3 length: 15; CDR3 DNA: TGTGCCAGTAGTGCGCCCCCCGTCTCTGGAAACACCATATATTTT; CDR3 protein: CASSAPPVSGNTIYF
clone size: -; V gene: TRBV6-5; D gene: -; J gene: TRBJ2-7; CDR3 length: 12; CDR3 DNA: TGTGCCAGCAGCCAAGGAGGGGTTGAGCAGTACTTC; CDR3 protein: CASSQGGVEQYF
clone size: -; V gene: TRBV7-9; D gene: TRBD2; J gene: TRBJ2-1; CDR3 length: 17; CDR3 DNA: TGTGCCAGCAGCTCACCCCCCCGGGAGGGTGGTCGGAATGAGCAGTTCTTC; CDR3 protein: CASSSPPREGGRNEQFF
clone size: -; V gene: TRBV18; D gene: -; J gene: TRBJ2-7; CDR3 length: 16; CDR3 DNA: TGTGCCAGCTCACCACCGTTGGGCCCTACCATCACCGAGCAGTACTTC; CDR3 protein: CASSPPLGPTITEQYF
clone size: -; V gene: TRBV11-2; D gene: TRBD1; J gene: TRBJ2-1; CDR3 length: 16; CDR3 DNA: TGTGCCAGCAGCTTATTTGGGACAGGGGGACAAAATGAGCAGTTCTTC; CDR3 protein: CASSLFGTGGQNEQFF
clone size: once; V gene: TRBV5-1; D gene: -; J gene: TRBJ2-2; CDR3 length: 17; CDR3 DNA: TGCGCCAGCAGCTTGGCCAAAGGGACATCGAACACCGGGGAGCTGTTTTTT; CDR3 protein: CASSLAKGTSNTGELFF
clone size: -; V gene: TRBV5-1; D gene: -; J gene: TRBJ2-7; CDR3 length: 14; CDR3 DNA: TGCGCCAGCAGCTTGGCGGGGTCCGGGCGCGAGCAGTACTTC; CDR3 protein: CASSLAGSGREQYF
clone size: -; V gene: TRBV11-2; D gene: TRBD2; J gene: TRBJ2-3; CDR3 length: 14; CDR3 DNA: TGTGCCAGCTTTAGCGGGGTGTTGACAGATACGCAGTATTTT; CDR3 protein: CASFSGVLTDTQYF
clone size: -; V gene: TRBV7-9; D gene: TRBD1; J gene: TRBJ2-1; CDR3 length: 16; CDR3 DNA: TGTGCCAGCAGCCGCCGGACAGGGAGCTCCTACAATGAGCAGTTCTTC; CDR3 protein: CASSRRTGSSYNEQFF
clone size: -; V gene: TRBV9; D gene: -; J gene: TRBJ1-1; CDR3 length: 15; CDR3 DNA: TGTGCCAGCAGCTTCCTAGGGACTAGGGACACTGAAGCTTTCTTT; CDR3 protein: CASSFLGTRDTEAFF
clone size: -; V gene: TRBV14; D gene: -; J gene: TRBJ2-5; CDR3 length: 16; CDR3 DNA: TGTGCCAGCAGCCAAGATCAGCGGTTGACGGGAGAGACCCAGTACTTC; CDR3 protein: CASSQDQRLTGETQYF
clone size: -; V gene: TRBV19; D gene: TRBD1; J gene: TRBJ2-2; CDR3 length: 16; CDR3 DNA: TGTGCCAGTAGTATGGGAACAGGGGGCCTGACCGGGGAGCTGTTTTTT; CDR3 protein: CASSMGTGGLTGELFF
clone size: -; V gene: TRBV5-4; D gene: TRBD2; J gene: TRBJ2-3; CDR3 length: 16; CDR3 DNA: TGTGCCAGCAGCCTACCGGGACTAGCGGGACAGGGTACGCAGTATTTT; CDR3 protein: CASSLPGLAGQGTQYF
clone size: -; V gene: TRBV7-2; D gene: TRBD2; J gene: TRBJ2-7; CDR3 length: 15; CDR3 DNA: TGTGCCAGCTCTGCCCAGAGGACTAGCCTCTACGAGCAGTACTTC; CDR3 protein: CASSAQRTSLYEQYF
clone size: once; V gene: TRBV7-2; D gene: TRBD2; J gene: TRBJ2-1; CDR3 length: 14; CDR3 DNA: TGTGCCAGCAGCTTCGATAGCGGGAGGGCGGAGCAGTTCTTC; CDR3 protein: CASSFDSGRAEQFF
clone size: -; V gene: TRBV6-5; D gene: -; J gene: TRBJ2-2; CDR3 length: 14; CDR3 DNA: TGTGCCAGCAGTGCGCGTTGGAACACCGGGGAGCTGTTTTTT; CDR3 protein: CASSARWNTGELFF
clone size: -; V gene: TRBV27; D gene: -; J gene: TRBJ1-1; CDR3 length: 13; CDR3 DNA: TGTGCCAGCAGTTTATCCAGATCCCTTGAAGCTTTCTTT; CDR3 protein: CASSLSRSLEAFF
clone size: -; V gene: TRBV11-1; D gene: -; J gene: TRBJ1-6; CDR3 length: 16; CDR3 DNA: TGTGCCAGCAGCTTAGCCGGCCAGGCTTACAATTCACCCCTCCACTTT; CDR3 protein: CASSLAGQAYNSPLHF
clone size: -; V gene: TRBV30; D gene: TRBD1; J gene: TRBJ1-1; CDR3 length: 15; CDR3 DNA: TGTGCCTGGGCACGTTTGACAGGGCAGAACACTGAAGCTTTCTTT; CDR3 protein: CAWARLTGQNTEAFF
clone size: -; V gene: TRBV6-5; D gene: -; J gene: TRBJ2-6; CDR3 length: 15; CDR3 DNA: TGTGCCAGCATAGGGGGGGGCTCTGGGGCCAACGTCCTGACTTTC; CDR3 protein: CASIGGGSGANVLTF
clone size: -; V gene: TRBV5-1; D gene: -; J gene: TRBJ2-1; CDR3 length: 13; CDR3 DNA: TGCGCCAGCAGCTTGGCCAGGTACAATGAGCAGTTCTTC; CDR3 protein: CASSLARYNEQFF
clone size: few; V gene: TRBV4-1; D gene: -; J gene: TRBJ1-2; CDR3 length: 13; CDR3 DNA: TGCGCCAGCAGCCTACGGGGGGGCTATGGCTACACCTTC; CDR3 protein: CASSLRGGYGYTF
clone size: -; V gene: TRBV6-5; D gene: -; J gene: TRBJ2-2; CDR3 length: 12; CDR3 DNA: TGTGCCAGCAGACAGAACACCGGGGAGCTGTTTTTT; CDR3 protein: CASRQNTGELFF
clone size: -; V gene: TRBV25-1; D gene: TRBD2; J gene: TRBJ2-1; CDR3 length: 15; CDR3 DNA: TGTGCCAGCAGTGACTCATCTAGCGGGACGAATGAGCAGTTCTTC; CDR3 protein: CASSDSSSGTNEQFF
clone size: -; V gene: TRBV27; D gene: -; J gene: TRBJ2-1; CDR3 length: 16; CDR3 DNA: TGTGCCAGCACCAGGCTCGGGCAGGGTCCCTACAATGAGCAGTTCTTC; CDR3 protein: CASTRLGQGPYNEQFF
clone size: -; V gene: TRBV10-1; D gene: -; J gene: TRBJ2-7; CDR3 length: 12; CDR3 DNA: TGCGCCAGGCGAAGCTCGGGGTGTGAGCAGTACTTC; CDR3 protein: CARRSSGCEQYF
clone size: -; V gene: TRBV5-5; D gene: TRBD1; J gene: TRBJ1-1; CDR3 length: 15; CDR3 DNA: TGTGCCAGCAGCTTGGTCGACAGGGGGGGCACTGAAGCTTTCTTT; CDR3 protein: CASSLVDRGGTEAFF
clone size: once; V gene: TRBV2; D gene: TRBD1; J gene: TRBJ2-7; CDR3 length: 15; CDR3 DNA: TGTGCCAGCAGTGAGGACAGGGTATTTGCCCACGAGCAGTACTTC; CDR3 protein: CASSEDRVFAHEQYF
clone size: -; V gene: TRBV7-9; D gene: -; J gene: TRBJ2-7; CDR3 length: 15; CDR3 DNA: TGTGCCAGCAGCTTAGATTCGGCGGCCGTTGGCGAGCAGTACTTC; CDR3 protein: CASSLDSAAVGEQYF
clone size: few; V gene: TRBV12-5; D gene: -; J gene: TRBJ2-3; CDR3 length: 14; CDR3 DNA: TGTGCTAGTGGTTTGGGCAGTCCCACAGATACGCAGTATTTT; CDR3 protein: CASGLGSPTDTQYF
clone size: -; V gene: TRBV2; D gene: -; J gene: TRBJ2-7; CDR3 length: 14; CDR3 DNA: TGTGCCAGCAGTGTTGGGGGGAGTATCCCCGAGCAGTACTTC; CDR3 protein: CASSVGGSIPEQYF
clone size: -; V gene: TRBV7-6; D gene: TRBD2; J gene: TRBJ2-5; CDR3 length: 16; CDR3 DNA: TGTGCCAGCAGCTTTCTAGCGGGAGGCCCATGGGAGACCCAGTACTTC; CDR3 protein: CASSFLAGGPWETQYF
clone size: once; V gene: TRBV11-1; D gene: -; J gene: TRBJ1-1; CDR3 length: 15; CDR3 DNA: TGTGCCAGCAGCTTAGACGGGGGTAGGAACACTGAAGCTTTCTTT; CDR3 protein: CASSLDGGRNTEAFF
clone size: -; V gene: TRBV4-2; D gene: -; J gene: TRBJ2-6; CDR3 length: 17; CDR3 DNA: TGTGCCAGCAGCCACGCGTGGGACTTAGGAGGGGCCAACGTCCTGACTTTC; CDR3 protein: CASSHAWDLGGANVLTF
clone size: -; V gene: TRBV25-1; D gene: -; J gene: TRBJ2-1; CDR3 length: 13; CDR3 DNA: TGTGCCAGTTCCCGGGTAATCTACAATGAGCAGTTCTTC; CDR3 protein: CASSRVIYNEQFF
clone size: -; V gene: TRBV6-5; D gene: -; J gene: TRBJ2-1; CDR3 length: 14; CDR3 DNA: TGTGCCAGCAGTTACAGTTCGGCCTACAATGAGCAGTTCTTC; CDR3 protein: CASSYSSAYNEQFF
clone size: few; V gene: TRBV4-2; D gene: TRBD1; J gene: TRBJ1-2; CDR3 length: 15; CDR3 DNA: TGTGCCAGCAGCCACGATGGACAGGGAGGGTATGGCTACACCTTC; CDR3 protein: CASSHDGQGGYGYTF
clone size: -; V gene: TRBV9; D gene: TRBD1; J gene: TRBJ1-1; CDR3 length: 15; CDR3 DNA: TGTGCCAGCAGCGTAGGAGGGGGGACAGCCACTGAAGCTTTCTTT; CDR3 protein: CASSVGGGTATEAFF
clone size: -; V gene: TRBV4-1; D gene: TRBD1; J gene: TRBJ2-2; CDR3 length: 15; CDR3 DNA: TGCGCCAGCAGCCTCAAGTGGGACAGTGCCAGGGAGCTGTTTTTT; CDR3 protein: CASSLKWDSARELFF
clone size: once; V gene: TRBV6-5; D gene: -; J gene: TRBJ1-1; CDR3 length: 15; CDR3 DNA: TGTGCCAGCAGCCGAGGAAGGGCGGGGAACACTGAAGCTTTCTTT; CDR3 protein: CASSRGRAGNTEAFF
clone size: few; V gene: TRBV10-3; D gene: TRBD2; J gene: TRBJ2-7; CDR3 length: 11; CDR3 DNA: TGTGCCATCAGTGGGGACTATGAGCAGTACTTC; CDR3 protein: CAISGDYEQYF
clone size: -; V gene: TRBV19; D gene: -; J gene: TRBJ1-4; CDR3 length: 16; CDR3 DNA: TGTGCCAGTAGACGGGAAACAGGAGGGACTAATGAAAAACTGTTTTTT; CDR3 protein: CASRRETGGTNEKLFF
clone size: -; V gene: TRBV7-9; D gene: TRBD2; J gene: TRBJ2-5; CDR3 length: 16; CDR3 DNA: TGTGCCAGCAGCCCGTTGACTAGCGGGAGAAAAGAGACCCAGTACTTC; CDR3 protein: CASSPLTSGRKETQYF
clone size: -; V gene: TRBV29-1; D gene: TRBD2; J gene: TRBJ2-2; CDR3 length: 12; CDR3 DNA: TGCAGCGTCTCGAGCGGGGCCGGGGAGCTGTTTTTT; CDR3 protein: CSVSSGAGELFF
clone size: -; V gene: TRBV6-5; D gene: TRBD1; J gene: TRBJ1-1; CDR3 length: 15; CDR3 DNA: TGTGCCAGCAGCTCCCCGACAGGGGTGAACACTGAAGCTTTCTTT; CDR3 protein: CASSSPTGVNTEAFF
clone size: -; V gene: TRBV2; D gene: TRBD1; J gene: TRBJ1-2; CDR3 length: 14; CDR3 DNA: TGTGCCAGCACCGAAGGGGGGACAGTCTATGGCTACACCTTC; CDR3 protein: CASTEGGTVYGYTF
clone size: -; V gene: TRBV30; D gene: -; J gene: TRBJ1-1; CDR3 length: 13; CDR3 DNA: TGTGCCTGGAGTAGGGACTTGAACACTGAAGCTTTCTTT; CDR3 protein: CAWSRDLNTEAFF
clone size: -; V gene: TRBV19; D gene: -; J gene: TRBJ1-1; CDR3 length: 15; CDR3 DNA: TGTGCCAGTAGTTTCTCGACAGCGACGAACACTGAAGCTTTCTTT; CDR3 protein: CASSFSTATNTEAFF
clone size: -; V gene: TRBV2; D gene: -; J gene: TRBJ2-2; CDR3 length: 14; CDR3 DNA: TGTGCCAGCAGATCGGGAACGAACACCGGGGAGCTGTTTTTT; CDR3 protein: CASRSGTNTGELFF
clone size: -; V gene: TRBV28; D gene: TRBD1; J gene: TRBJ1-5; CDR3 length: 14; CDR3 DNA: TGTGCCAGCAGGACTCAGGGGGCGTCGCAGCCCCAGCATTTT; CDR3 protein: CASRTQGASQPQHF
clone size: few; V gene: TRBV9; D gene: -; J gene: TRBJ2-5; CDR3 length: 15; CDR3 DNA: TGTGCCAGCAGCGTCGGGACATTGTACCAAGAGACCCAGTACTTC; CDR3 protein: CASSVGTLYQETQYF
clone size: -; V gene: TRBV5-4; D gene: TRBD2; J gene: TRBJ2-3; CDR3 length: 17; CDR3 DNA: TGTGCCAGCAGCTTGGAGGTGGGAGGGCCAGTCTCTGATACGCAGTATTTT; CDR3 protein: CASSLEVGGPVSDTQYF
clone size: once; V gene: TRBV5-1; D gene: TRBD2; J gene: TRBJ2-5; CDR3 length: 17; CDR3 DNA: TGCGCCAGCAGGGAGCTTATCGGGACTAGCGGGAAAGAGACCCAGTACTTC; CDR3 protein: CASRELIGTSGKETQYF
clone size: -; V gene: TRBV19; D gene: -; J gene: TRBJ2-5; CDR3 length: 14; CDR3 DNA: TGTGCCAGTAGTATCAGGGCGTCTCAAGAGACCCAGTACTTC; CDR3 protein: CASSIRASQETQYF
clone size: -; V gene: TRBV4-2; D gene: TRBD2; J gene: TRBJ2-5; CDR3 length: 17; CDR3 DNA: TGTGCCAGCAGCCAGTCGACACTAGCGGGGAAACAAGAGACCCAGTACTTC; CDR3 protein: CASSQSTLAGKQETQYF
clone size: -; V gene: TRBV11-2; D gene: -; J gene: TRBJ2-1; CDR3 length: 13; CDR3 DNA: TGTGCCAGCAGCCTCGGGTCCCACAATGAGCAGTTCTTC; CDR3 protein: CASSLGSHNEQFF
clone size: -; V gene: TRBV5-5; D gene: TRBD1; J gene: TRBJ1-5; CDR3 length: 16; CDR3 DNA: TGTGCCAGCAGCTTGGAGTGGGACAGGGGCAATCAGCCCCAGCATTTT; CDR3 protein: CASSLEWDRGNQPQHF
clone size: -; V gene: TRBV12-5; D gene: -; J gene: TRBJ1-5; CDR3 length: 13; CDR3 DNA: TGTGCTAGTGGTTCAGAGGCAAATCAGCCCCAGCATTTT; CDR3 protein: CASGSEANQPQHF
clone size: few; V gene: TRBV7-9; D gene: TRBD1; J gene: TRBJ2-7; CDR3 length: 15; CDR3 DNA: TGTGCCAGCAGCTCGTCCGGGACAGGGTTTCACGAGCAGTACTTC; CDR3 protein: CASSSSGTGFHEQYF
clone size: -; V gene: TRBV10-1; D gene: -; J gene: TRBJ2-2; CDR3 length: 14; CDR3 DNA: TGCGCCAGCGCCCTGGCAGGGAACACCGGGGAGCTGTTTTTT; CDR3 protein: CASALAGNTGELFF